The sequence of this T cell receptor beta chain was determined in a study of metastatic and nonmetastatic thyroid tumors. Study-level background: Repertoire data that came from the blood and tumor or nodule tissue of malignant and benign thyroid patients were compared.

Before thyroid surgery, none of the patients had received any treatment. Study findings and constraints: Benign nodules reportedly had significantly lower TCR beta diversity than malignant thyroid tumors in blood and tumor.

This CDR3 region has 16 residues. CDR1 is PRHDT, CDR2 FYEKMQ, per germline (reference sequence). Deletions cut 5 bases from V and 5 bases from J, with 19 bases between. This clone was recorded many times. Its target is not known. Under the authors' procedure: Building a distant-metastasis classifier for papillary thyroid cancer drew on CDR3 differences across clinicopathological groups. Through MiXCR, TCRdb re-clonotyped the PCR reads. V and J calls and clone size were set by TCRdb, not the authors. Of around 38,000 clones in the sample, roughly a quarter were seen once. This chain joins TRBV13 and TRBJ2-1, with D perhaps matching TRBD1 or TRBD2 (5 bases each). The sequencing input was blood. This clonotype was sampled from a female donor with papillary thyroid cancer or a benign thyroid nodule (not recorded which). Some clones in this sample may be carry-over from other donors' samples. This CDR3 is CASSATGTPGNNEQFF. The CDR3 DNA reads TGTGCCAGCAGCGCCACCGGGACCCCCGGCAACAATGAGCAGTTCTTC.